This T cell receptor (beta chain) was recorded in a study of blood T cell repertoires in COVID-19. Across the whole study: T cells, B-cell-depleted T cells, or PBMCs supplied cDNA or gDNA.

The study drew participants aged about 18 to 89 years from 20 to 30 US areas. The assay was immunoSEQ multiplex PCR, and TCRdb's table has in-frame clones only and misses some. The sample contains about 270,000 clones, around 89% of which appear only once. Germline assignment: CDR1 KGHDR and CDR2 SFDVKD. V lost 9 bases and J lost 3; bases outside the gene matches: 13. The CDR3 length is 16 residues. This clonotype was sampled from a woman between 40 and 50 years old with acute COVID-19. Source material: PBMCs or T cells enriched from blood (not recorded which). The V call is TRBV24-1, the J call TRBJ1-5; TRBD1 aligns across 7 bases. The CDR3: CATGDTGTALNQPQHF. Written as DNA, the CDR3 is TGTGCCACCGGAGATACCGGGACAGCACTCAATCAGCCCCAGCATTTT.